Here is one T cell receptor beta chain with its context. This sample is part of a study of OX40 agonist ivuxolimab in advanced cancers. On the study more broadly: Patients received ivuxolimab, an agonistic anti-OX40 (CD134) antibody.

Germline V gene sequence: CDR1 LNHDA, CDR2 SQIVND (reference sequence). With 6 bases removed from V and 3 bases from J, the gap between germline ends came to 9 bases. CDR3 length equals 13 residues. Clones were sequenced by immunoSEQ multiplex PCR, and TCRdb holds only the in-frame ones, with some missing. The sample lists around 45,000 clones, roughly 80% occurring once. The origin of this receptor is an adult with an advanced solid tumor such as melanoma, head and neck, liver or kidney cancer. This material consisted of CD4+ or CD8+ T cells sorted from blood, taken in a trial of the OX40 agonist ivuxolimab. The J gene is TRBJ2-1, the V gene TRBV19, with a possible D match to TRBD2 (5 bases). CDR3 DNA: TGTGCCAGTAGGGTCGCGGGCTACAATGAGCAGTTCTTC. As protein: CASRVAGYNEQFF.